This paragraph covers one T cell receptor beta chain sequence. The antigen is not known. The sample is drawn from a study of OX40 agonist ivuxolimab in advanced cancers. Across the whole study: Enrollees could have had prior anti-PD-1, anti-PD-L1 or anti-CTLA-4 therapy, which roughly 40% had received. Study-wide results and limits: Within 6 weeks, CD4+ and CD8+ blood T cells expanded clonally at 0.1 to 3.0 mg/kg.

On cycle 4 day 1 and cycle 7 day 1, as well as at baseline, blood was sampled. The V gene end was trimmed by 4 bases and the J gene end by 3 bases; junction bases not matched to a gene: 9. This CDR3 is 17 amino acids long. The germline gives CDR1 MDHEN, CDR2 SYDVKM. TCRdb's copy holds only in-frame clones and misses some; the assay was immunoSEQ multiplex PCR. The sample lists 20,000 to 25,000 clones, roughly three quarters occurring once. The input for sequencing was CD4+ or CD8+ T cells sorted from blood, taken in a trial of the OX40 agonist ivuxolimab. The V gene is TRBV28, the J gene TRBJ1-5, with TRBD1 matching over 10 bases. This receptor was taken from an adult with an advanced solid tumor such as melanoma, head and neck, liver or kidney cancer. The chain's CDR3 is CASSSRTGGRVNQPQHF. CDR3 coding DNA: TGTGCCAGCAGTTCACGGACAGGGGGGAGAGTCAATCAGCCCCAGCATTTT.